A selection of T cell receptor beta chains follows, all from one sample in a study of blood T cells in healthy people across ages. From the 5' RACE reads, TCRdb called clonotypes with MiXCR, one entry per CDR3 protein. The repertoire holds 800,000 to 1,000,000 distinct CDR3 sequences, with 45% to 50% as singletons. The specimen sequenced was blood. The source is a man under 40 in good health. CDR3s include the opening cysteine and the closing phenylalanine or tryptophan. The D gene is left open where the match is weak. Clone size is given for some rows only: seen once, a few or many times, or a class if the clone is expanded.

D gene: -
clone size: few
J gene: TRBJ2-5
V gene: TRBV5-1
CDR3 protein: CASSSMERTVQETQYF
CDR3 DNA: TGCGCCAGCAGTTCCATGGAGCGGACAGTCCAAGAGACCCAGTACTTC

D gene: TRBD2
clone size: once
J gene: TRBJ2-5
V gene: TRBV7-2
CDR3 protein: CASSFSAGGETQYF
CDR3 DNA: TGTGCCAGCAGCTTTTCAGCGGGGGGAGAGACCCAGTACTTC

D gene: TRBD2
clone size: few
J gene: TRBJ2-1
V gene: TRBV27
CDR3 protein: CASSLGLAPYNEQFF
CDR3 DNA: TGTGCCAGCAGCCTCGGACTAGCGCCCTACAATGAGCAGTTCTTC

D gene: -
clone size: many
J gene: TRBJ2-1
V gene: TRBV7-2
CDR3 protein: CASSLLGGEQFF
CDR3 DNA: TGTGCCAGCAGCTTACTAGGTGGGGAGCAGTTCTTC

D gene: TRBD1
clone size: few
J gene: TRBJ1-5
V gene: TRBV12-3/TRBV12-4
CDR3 protein: CASNTGQGFSQPQHF
CDR3 DNA: TGTGCCAGCAATACGGGACAGGGTTTTTCTCAGCCCCAGCATTTT

D gene: -
clone size: many
J gene: TRBJ2-3
V gene: TRBV4-2
CDR3 protein: CASSQGVQGSDTQYF
CDR3 DNA: TGTGCCAGCAGCCAAGGGGTCCAGGGTTCAGATACGCAGTATTTT

D gene: TRBD2
clone size: few
J gene: TRBJ2-3
V gene: TRBV4-1
CDR3 protein: CASSQDVAGRADTQYF
CDR3 DNA: TGCGCCAGCAGCCAGGACGTAGCGGGGAGGGCAGATACGCAGTATTTT

D gene: TRBD2
clone size: -
J gene: TRBJ2-1
V gene: TRBV7-9
CDR3 protein: CASSFSRGGVDEQFF
CDR3 DNA: TGTGCCAGCAGCTTCTCTCGCGGGGGAGTAGATGAGCAGTTCTTC

D gene: -
clone size: -
J gene: TRBJ2-3
V gene: TRBV7-2
CDR3 protein: CASSLLGILSTDTQYF
CDR3 DNA: TGTGCCAGCAGCTTACTAGGTATACTGAGCACAGATACGCAGTATTTT

D gene: -
clone size: -
J gene: TRBJ1-2
V gene: TRBV27
CDR3 protein: CASSFAPAGANGYTF
CDR3 DNA: TGTGCCAGCAGTTTCGCTCCGGCAGGGGCGAATGGCTACACCTTC

D gene: TRBD1
clone size: -
J gene: TRBJ2-1
V gene: TRBV30
CDR3 protein: CAWTGGKYNEQFF
CDR3 DNA: TGTGCCTGGACAGGGGGCAAATACAATGAGCAGTTCTTC

D gene: TRBD1
clone size: few
J gene: TRBJ2-7
V gene: TRBV7-6
CDR3 protein: CASSPGGQGHEQYF
CDR3 DNA: TGTGCCAGCAGCCCAGGAGGACAGGGGCACGAGCAGTACTTC

D gene: TRBD1
clone size: -
J gene: TRBJ1-2
V gene: TRBV27
CDR3 protein: CASSLSGTGNGYTF
CDR3 DNA: TGTGCCAGCAGTTTATCCGGGACAGGGAACGGCTACACCTTC

D gene: -
clone size: -
J gene: TRBJ1-5
V gene: TRBV10-3
CDR3 protein: CAISESEGGAGQPQHF
CDR3 DNA: TGTGCCATCAGTGAGTCCGAGGGGGGGGCAGGTCAGCCCCAGCATTTT

D gene: TRBD2
clone size: -
J gene: TRBJ2-1
V gene: TRBV7-2
CDR3 protein: CASSLTLAGANEQFF
CDR3 DNA: TGTGCCAGCAGCTTAACACTAGCGGGGGCCAATGAGCAGTTCTTC

D gene: -
clone size: -
J gene: TRBJ2-7
V gene: TRBV4-1
CDR3 protein: CAGSQVGMTPDSYEQYF
CDR3 DNA: TGCGCCGGCAGCCAAGTCGGAATGACACCGGACTCCTACGAGCAGTACTTC

D gene: -
clone size: few
J gene: TRBJ2-1
V gene: TRBV29-1
CDR3 protein: CSVDGRGRGSNEQFF
CDR3 DNA: TGCAGCGTTGATGGGCGGGGCAGGGGGTCCAATGAGCAGTTCTTC

D gene: TRBD1
clone size: few
J gene: TRBJ2-3
V gene: TRBV12-3/TRBV12-4
CDR3 protein: CASSRVTGSTDTQYF
CDR3 DNA: TGTGCCAGCAGCCGCGTGACAGGGAGCACAGATACGCAGTATTTT

D gene: TRBD1
clone size: -
J gene: TRBJ2-7
V gene: TRBV5-1
CDR3 protein: CASSLGGTAIFYEQYF
CDR3 DNA: TGCGCCAGCAGCTTGGGAGGGACAGCAATCTTCTACGAGCAGTACTTC

D gene: TRBD1
clone size: -
J gene: TRBJ2-5
V gene: TRBV20-1
CDR3 protein: CSAWTGTETQYF
CDR3 DNA: TGCAGTGCTTGGACAGGGACAGAGACCCAGTACTTC